The entry below gives a single T cell receptor (beta chain) sequence along with its context. Its antigen is still unknown. No base qualities exist here, and no much larger clone lies one base off it. These data come from a study of T cell changes during pregnancy in multiple sclerosis (dated by TCRdb to between 2019 and 2020). Some background on the complete study: Changes in the T cell repertoire over the course of pregnancy were examined in this study in women with multiple sclerosis.

Library construction relied on the immunoSEQ multiplex PCR assay. TCRdb carries this immuneACCESS record with in-frame sequences only. Its versions omit some clonotypes, under half of them owing to an unresolved V gene in the studies checked, with the rest unexplained. In all, the sample holds about 28,000 clones, and about 88% of those were seen once. In total, the top ten clones hold around 0.8% of the sample. From cysteine to phenylalanine, the CDR3 is 16 amino acids long. The only DNA kept is the CDR3, 48 bases in frame from the first base. V loses 3 bases, J loses 3 bases, and the germline ends lie 12 bases apart. According to the germline V gene (reference sequence), CDR1 reads LNHDA and CDR2 reads SQIVND.

This sample comprised CD4+ T cells from peripheral blood mononuclear cells, obtained in the second trimester of pregnancy. Rearrangement joined TRBV19 to TRBJ1-6; no D gene can be assigned with confidence. The receptor was derived from a female donor with multiple sclerosis, enrolled in a pregnancy study. The CDR3 sequence is CASSIRRLGYNSPLHF. The nucleotide sequence reads TGTGCCAGTAGTATCCGGCGGCTCGGCTATAATTCACCCCTCCACTTT.